This T cell receptor (beta chain) was recovered during a study of OX40 agonist ivuxolimab in advanced cancers. Across the whole study: Ivuxolimab is an agonistic anti-OX40 (CD134) antibody, and patients were treated with it. Findings and caveats of the study: Dosing at 0.1 to 3.0 mg/kg was accompanied by clonal expansion of CD4+ and CD8+ blood T cells by week 6.

The germline V and J ends were trimmed by 2 bases and 4 bases, with 9 bases remaining between them. CDR1 and CDR2 (germline): SGHTS, YDEGEE. The CDR3 totals 13 residues. To note about this clone: What it recognizes is unknown.

Only in-frame clones appear in the TCRdb table, and some are missing; sequencing was by immunoSEQ multiplex PCR. The sample comprises fewer than 90,000 clones, about 90% of which are singletons, and approximately 1.3% rests with the top ten. The V call is TRBV5-8, the J call TRBJ1-2; D uncertain. This sequence originates from an adult with an advanced solid tumor such as melanoma, head and neck, liver or kidney cancer. The material sequenced was CD4+ or CD8+ T cells sorted from blood, taken in a trial of the OX40 agonist ivuxolimab. This CDR3 reads CASSLGASYGYTF. In DNA, the CDR3 is TGTGCCAGCAGCTTAGGAGCTTCCTATGGCTACACCTTC.